These T cell receptor beta chains were read from a single sample in a study of cytomegalovirus exposure and HLA in healthy donors. The data were produced by immunoSEQ multiplex PCR, yet TCRdb's version contains in-frame clones alone and is incomplete. Here the sample spans 120,000 to 150,000 clones, around 72% being singletons. Source material: PBMCs. The receptor source for this set is a woman aged 40 to 55 in good health and CMV-seronegative. The CDR3 runs from the conserved cysteine through the conserved F or W. Each record gives: J gene, D gene, V gene, clone size, CDR3 protein, CDR3 DNA. The D gene is left open where the match is weak. Some rows mark clone size as missing; the rest say once, few, many or name a class of expanded clone.

j_gene: TRBJ2-2; d_gene: -; v_gene: TRBV10-3; abundance: -; CDR3aa: CAISVGASGELFF; CDR3nt: TGTGCCATCAGTGTTGGGGCCTCCGGGGAGCTGTTTTTT
j_gene: TRBJ2-3; d_gene: -; v_gene: TRBV7-9; abundance: -; CDR3aa: CASSYGGDNTDTQYF; CDR3nt: TGTGCCAGCAGCTATGGGGGGGACAACACAGATACGCAGTATTTT
j_gene: TRBJ1-1; d_gene: -; v_gene: TRBV6-6; abundance: few; CDR3aa: CASTLDTNTEAFF; CDR3nt: TGTGCCAGCACTTTGGACACTAACACTGAAGCTTTCTTT
j_gene: TRBJ1-2; d_gene: TRBD1; v_gene: TRBV10-3; abundance: once; CDR3aa: CAISPGQAGYTF; CDR3nt: TGTGCCATCAGTCCGGGACAGGCTGGCTACACCTTC
j_gene: TRBJ2-3; d_gene: TRBD2; v_gene: TRBV2; abundance: -; CDR3aa: CASSVGLAGDNF; CDR3nt: TGTGCCAGCAGTGTAGGACTAGCGGGGGACAATTTT
j_gene: TRBJ1-1; d_gene: TRBD1; v_gene: TRBV10-2; abundance: few; CDR3aa: CASSDPGTGNSEAFF; CDR3nt: TGCGCCAGCAGTGACCCCGGGACAGGGAACTCTGAAGCTTTCTTT
j_gene: TRBJ1-2; d_gene: -; v_gene: TRBV7-9; abundance: few; CDR3aa: CSSSLNDVGNYGYTF; CDR3nt: TGTTCCAGCAGCTTAAACGATGTCGGGAACTATGGCTACACCTTC
j_gene: TRBJ2-5; d_gene: TRBD1; v_gene: TRBV29-1; abundance: -; CDR3aa: CSVPGQGNQETQYF; CDR3nt: TGCAGCGTTCCGGGACAGGGAAACCAAGAGACCCAGTACTTC
j_gene: TRBJ1-1; d_gene: TRBD1; v_gene: TRBV6-5; abundance: few; CDR3aa: CASSSGTGVPEAFF; CDR3nt: TGTGCCAGCAGCTCCGGGACAGGGGTCCCTGAAGCTTTCTTT
j_gene: TRBJ1-1; d_gene: TRBD1; v_gene: TRBV10-3; abundance: -; CDR3aa: CAISPGTGGTEAFF; CDR3nt: TGTGCCATCAGTCCCGGGACAGGGGGGACTGAAGCTTTCTTT
j_gene: TRBJ2-7; d_gene: TRBD2; v_gene: TRBV25-1; abundance: -; CDR3aa: CASRSGGARNEQYF; CDR3nt: TGTGCCAGTCGGAGCGGGGGGGCGCGAAACGAGCAGTACTTC
j_gene: TRBJ2-5; d_gene: -; v_gene: TRBV7-9; abundance: -; CDR3aa: CASSPNQGRGETQYF; CDR3nt: TGTGCCAGCAGCCCAAACCAGGGGAGAGGGGAGACCCAGTACTTC
j_gene: TRBJ1-2; d_gene: TRBD1; v_gene: TRBV11-3; abundance: -; CDR3aa: CASSPRRTGPNHPYGYTF; CDR3nt: TGTGCCAGCAGCCCCCGGCGGACAGGGCCGAACCATCCCTATGGCTACACCTTC
j_gene: TRBJ2-5; d_gene: TRBD1; v_gene: TRBV14; abundance: -; CDR3aa: CASSRGLRETQYF; CDR3nt: TGTGCCAGCAGCAGGGGGCTGCGGGAGACCCAGTACTTC
j_gene: TRBJ1-1; d_gene: TRBD1; v_gene: TRBV5-6; abundance: -; CDR3aa: CASSRGQKNTEAFF; CDR3nt: TGTGCCAGCAGCAGGGGACAGAAGAACACTGAAGCTTTCTTT
j_gene: TRBJ2-3; d_gene: -; v_gene: TRBV11-2; abundance: -; CDR3aa: CASGRSPRTERTDTQYF; CDR3nt: TGTGCCAGCGGCCGATCCCCCCGTACAGAGCGCACAGATACGCAGTATTTT
j_gene: TRBJ1-4; d_gene: TRBD1; v_gene: TRBV5-1; abundance: few; CDR3aa: CASSQGGVYEKLFF; CDR3nt: TGCGCCAGCAGCCAAGGGGGCGTCTATGAAAAACTGTTTTTT
j_gene: TRBJ2-2; d_gene: -; v_gene: TRBV7-3; abundance: -; CDR3aa: CASSLTREQGSGELFF; CDR3nt: TGTGCCAGCAGCTTAACGCGAGAGCAGGGTTCCGGGGAGCTGTTTTTT
j_gene: TRBJ1-3; d_gene: TRBD1; v_gene: TRBV4-1; abundance: -; CDR3aa: CASSHLTGGGNTIYF; CDR3nt: TGCGCCAGCAGCCATTTAACAGGGGGTGGAAACACCATATATTTT
j_gene: TRBJ1-3; d_gene: -; v_gene: TRBV5-6; abundance: -; CDR3aa: CASSFQPSSGNTIYF; CDR3nt: TGTGCCAGCAGCTTCCAACCTAGCTCTGGAAACACCATATATTTT
j_gene: TRBJ1-6; d_gene: -; v_gene: TRBV19; abundance: -; CDR3aa: CASSRRTANSPLHF; CDR3nt: TGTGCCAGTAGTAGAAGAACAGCCAATTCACCCCTCCACTTT
j_gene: TRBJ2-7; d_gene: TRBD2; v_gene: TRBV10-2; abundance: -; CDR3aa: CASSGRGDSYEQYF; CDR3nt: TGCGCCAGCAGTGGTCGGGGGGACTCCTACGAGCAGTACTTC
j_gene: TRBJ1-1; d_gene: TRBD1; v_gene: TRBV7-3; abundance: -; CDR3aa: CASSSDRGNTEAFF; CDR3nt: TGTGCCAGCAGCTCCGACAGGGGGAACACTGAAGCTTTCTTT
j_gene: TRBJ1-2; d_gene: TRBD1; v_gene: TRBV14; abundance: -; CDR3aa: CASSSGTGVYTF; CDR3nt: TGTGCCAGCAGCTCCGGGACAGGGGTCTACACCTTC
j_gene: TRBJ2-7; d_gene: TRBD1; v_gene: TRBV6-5; abundance: few; CDR3aa: CATGPGQGYEQYF; CDR3nt: TGTGCCACCGGACCGGGACAGGGCTACGAGCAGTACTTC